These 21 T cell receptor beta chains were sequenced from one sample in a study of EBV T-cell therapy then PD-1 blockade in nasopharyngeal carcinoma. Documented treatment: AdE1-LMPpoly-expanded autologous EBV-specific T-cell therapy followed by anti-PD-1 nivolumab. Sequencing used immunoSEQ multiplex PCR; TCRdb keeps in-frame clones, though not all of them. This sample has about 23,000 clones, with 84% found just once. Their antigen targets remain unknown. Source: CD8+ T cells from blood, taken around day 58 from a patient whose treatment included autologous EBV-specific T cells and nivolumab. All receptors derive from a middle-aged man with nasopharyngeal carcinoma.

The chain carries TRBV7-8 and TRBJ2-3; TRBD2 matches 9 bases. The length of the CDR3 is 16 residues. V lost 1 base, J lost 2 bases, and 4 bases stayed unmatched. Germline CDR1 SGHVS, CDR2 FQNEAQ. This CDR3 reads CASSLVAGGLTDTQYF. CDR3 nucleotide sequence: TGTGCCAGCAGCTTAGTGGCGGGGGGGCTCACAGATACGCAGTATTTT.

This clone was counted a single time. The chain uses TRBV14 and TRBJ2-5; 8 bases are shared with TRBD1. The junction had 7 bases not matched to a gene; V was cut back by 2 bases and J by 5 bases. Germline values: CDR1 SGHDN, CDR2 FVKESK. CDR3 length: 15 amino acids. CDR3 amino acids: CASSQLTGVRETQYF. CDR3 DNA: TGTGCCAGCAGCCAACTGACAGGGGTCAGGGAGACCCAGTACTTC.

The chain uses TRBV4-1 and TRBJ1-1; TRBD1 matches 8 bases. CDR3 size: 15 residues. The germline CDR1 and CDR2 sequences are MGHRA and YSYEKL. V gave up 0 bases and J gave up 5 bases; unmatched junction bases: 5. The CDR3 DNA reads TGCGCCAGCAGCCAAGATGCCAGGGGGCAGACTGAAGCTTTCTTT. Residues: CASSQDARGQTEAFF.

CDR3 sequence: CASSAPGRGVFYEQYF. The CDR3 nucleotides are TGTGCCAGCAGCGCCCCGGGCAGGGGCGTTTTCTACGAGCAGTACTTC. The rearrangement links TRBV7-9 to TRBJ2-7, with D perhaps matching TRBD1 (6 bases). Trimming pared 5 bases from V and 3 bases from J, leaving 20 bases between. The germline V gene has CDR1 SEHNR and CDR2 FQNEAQ (reference sequence). This CDR3 contains 16 residues.

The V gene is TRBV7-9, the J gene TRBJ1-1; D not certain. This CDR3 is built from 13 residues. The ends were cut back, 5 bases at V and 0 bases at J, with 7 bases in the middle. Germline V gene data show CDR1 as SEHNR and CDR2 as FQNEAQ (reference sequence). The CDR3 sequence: CASSGLLNTEAFF. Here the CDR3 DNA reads TGTGCCAGCAGCGGACTGCTGAACACTGAAGCTTTCTTT. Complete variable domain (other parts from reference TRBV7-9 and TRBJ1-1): DTGVSQNPRHKITKRGQNVTFRCDPISEHNRLYWYRQTLGQGPEFLTYFQNEAQLEKSRLLSDRFSAERPKGSFSTLEIQRTEQGDSAMYLCASSGLLNTEAFFGQGTRLTVV.

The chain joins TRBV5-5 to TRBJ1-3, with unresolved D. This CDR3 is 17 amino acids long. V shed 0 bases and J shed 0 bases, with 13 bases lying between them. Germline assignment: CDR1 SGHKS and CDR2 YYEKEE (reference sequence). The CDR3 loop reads CASSLAGRPSSGNTIYF. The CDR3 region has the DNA TGTGCCAGCAGCTTGGCCGGAAGGCCCAGCTCTGGAAACACCATATATTTT.

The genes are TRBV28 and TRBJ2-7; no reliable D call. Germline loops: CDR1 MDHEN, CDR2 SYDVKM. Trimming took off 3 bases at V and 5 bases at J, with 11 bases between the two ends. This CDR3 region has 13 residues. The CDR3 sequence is CASSFNNPDEQYF. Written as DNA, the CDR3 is TGTGCCAGCAGTTTTAACAATCCCGACGAGCAGTACTTC.

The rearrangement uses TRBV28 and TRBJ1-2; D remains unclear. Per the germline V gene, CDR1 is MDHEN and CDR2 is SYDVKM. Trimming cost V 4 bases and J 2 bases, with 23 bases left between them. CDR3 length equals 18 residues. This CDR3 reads CASSSAIDDGEPNYGYTF. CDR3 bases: TGTGCCAGCAGTTCCGCAATAGACGACGGCGAGCCCAACTATGGCTACACCTTC.

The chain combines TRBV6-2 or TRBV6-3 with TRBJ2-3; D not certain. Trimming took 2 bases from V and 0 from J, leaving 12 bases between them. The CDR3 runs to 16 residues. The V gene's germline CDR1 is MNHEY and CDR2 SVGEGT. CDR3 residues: CASSYNAAASTDTQYF. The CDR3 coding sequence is TGTGCCAGCAGTTACAACGCGGCTGCTAGCACAGATACGCAGTATTTT.

CDR3 sequence: CASSLVRDRERKGQPQHF. DNA for the CDR3: TGTGCCAGCAGCTTAGTCCGGGACAGGGAGCGGAAAGGTCAGCCCCAGCATTTT. The chain has TRBV7-8 and TRBJ1-5; TRBD1 aligns across 9 bases. V lost 1 base, J lost 6 bases, and 13 bases stayed unmatched. The CDR3 is 18 amino acids. CDR1 and CDR2 from the germline V gene are SGHVS and FQNEAQ.

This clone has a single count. The CDR3 loop is CASSLLGTGLSNQPQHF. The CDR3 coding sequence is TGTGCCAGCAGTTTATTAGGGACAGGCTTAAGCAATCAGCCCCAGCATTTT. This rearrangement joins TRBV27 to TRBJ1-5, with 8 bases lining up with TRBD1. J was trimmed by 1 base and V by 1 base; bases with no gene match: 6. Germline V gene sequence: CDR1 MNHEY, CDR2 SMNVEV (reference sequence). CDR3 length: 17 amino acids.

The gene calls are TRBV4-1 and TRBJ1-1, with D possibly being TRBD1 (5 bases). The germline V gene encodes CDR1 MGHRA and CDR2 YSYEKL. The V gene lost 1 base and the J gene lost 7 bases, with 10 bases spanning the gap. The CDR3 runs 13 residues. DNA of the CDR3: TGCGCCAGCAGCCAAGTGGGGGGGGGTGAAGCTTTCTTT. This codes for CASSQVGGGEAFF.

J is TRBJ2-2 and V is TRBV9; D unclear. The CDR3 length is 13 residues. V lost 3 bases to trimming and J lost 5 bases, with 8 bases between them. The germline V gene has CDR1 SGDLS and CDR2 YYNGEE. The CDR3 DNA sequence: TGTGCCAGCAGCGGGCAGAATACCGGGGAGCTGTTTTTT. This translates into CASSGQNTGELFF.

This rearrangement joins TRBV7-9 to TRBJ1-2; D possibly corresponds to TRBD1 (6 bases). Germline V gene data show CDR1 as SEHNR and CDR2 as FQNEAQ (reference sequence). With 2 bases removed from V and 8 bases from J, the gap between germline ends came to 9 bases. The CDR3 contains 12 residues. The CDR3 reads CASSLTGHGYTF. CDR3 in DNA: TGTGCCAGCAGCTTAACAGGGCACGGCTACACCTTC. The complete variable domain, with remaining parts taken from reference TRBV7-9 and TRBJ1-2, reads DTGVSQNPRHKITKRGQNVTFRCDPISEHNRLYWYRQTLGQGPEFLTYFQNEAQLEKSRLLSDRFSAERPKGSFSTLEIQRTEQGDSAMYLCASSLTGHGYTFGSGTRLTVV.

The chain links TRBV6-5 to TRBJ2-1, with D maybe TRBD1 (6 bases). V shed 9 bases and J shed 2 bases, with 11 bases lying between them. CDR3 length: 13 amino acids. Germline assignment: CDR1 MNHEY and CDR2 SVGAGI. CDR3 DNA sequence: TGTGCCAGTGCAGGGGATCCCTACAATGAGCAGTTCTTC. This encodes CASAGDPYNEQFF.

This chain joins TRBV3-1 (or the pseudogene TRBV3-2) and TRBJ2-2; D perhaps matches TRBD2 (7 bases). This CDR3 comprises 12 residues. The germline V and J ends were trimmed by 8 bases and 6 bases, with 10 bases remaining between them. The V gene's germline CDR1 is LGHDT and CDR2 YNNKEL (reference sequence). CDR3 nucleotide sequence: TGTGCCAGCCTAGGGGGGGCCGGGGAGCTGTTTTTT. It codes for CASLGGAGELFF.

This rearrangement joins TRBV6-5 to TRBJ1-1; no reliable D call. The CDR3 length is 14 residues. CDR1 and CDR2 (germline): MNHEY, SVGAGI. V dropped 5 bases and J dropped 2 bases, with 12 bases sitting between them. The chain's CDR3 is CASSLTEANTEAFF. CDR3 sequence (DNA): TGTGCCAGCAGTCTAACCGAGGCCAACACTGAAGCTTTCTTT.

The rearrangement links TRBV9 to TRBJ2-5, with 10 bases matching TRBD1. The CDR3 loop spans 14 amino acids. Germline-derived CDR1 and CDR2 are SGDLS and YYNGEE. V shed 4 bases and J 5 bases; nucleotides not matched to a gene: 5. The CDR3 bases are TGTGCCAGCAGCATGACAGGGGGCGCCGAGACCCAGTACTTC. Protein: CASSMTGGAETQYF.

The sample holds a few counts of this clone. In nucleotides, the CDR3 is TGTGCCAGCAGTTTACTCTGGCAGGGGAACAATTCACCCCTCCACTTT. Protein: CASSLLWQGNNSPLHF. The V gene is TRBV28, the J gene TRBJ1-6; perhaps TRBD1 as D (6 bases). Per the germline V gene, CDR1 is MDHEN and CDR2 is SYDVKM. The CDR3 sequence is 16 residues long. V was trimmed by 2 bases and J by 7 bases, leaving 15 bases between them.

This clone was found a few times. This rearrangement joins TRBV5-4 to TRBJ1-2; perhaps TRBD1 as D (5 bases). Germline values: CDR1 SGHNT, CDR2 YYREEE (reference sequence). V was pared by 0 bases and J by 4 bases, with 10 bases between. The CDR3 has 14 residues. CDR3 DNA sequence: TGTGCCAGCAGCTTGGTTGGGGCTGGCTATGGCTACACCTTC. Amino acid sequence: CASSLVGAGYGYTF.

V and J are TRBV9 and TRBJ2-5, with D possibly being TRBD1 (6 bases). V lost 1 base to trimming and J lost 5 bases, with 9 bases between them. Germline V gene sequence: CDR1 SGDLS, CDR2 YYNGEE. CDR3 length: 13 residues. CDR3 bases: TGTGCCAGCAGCGTAAGAACAGGGGAGACCCAGTACTTC. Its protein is CASSVRTGETQYF.